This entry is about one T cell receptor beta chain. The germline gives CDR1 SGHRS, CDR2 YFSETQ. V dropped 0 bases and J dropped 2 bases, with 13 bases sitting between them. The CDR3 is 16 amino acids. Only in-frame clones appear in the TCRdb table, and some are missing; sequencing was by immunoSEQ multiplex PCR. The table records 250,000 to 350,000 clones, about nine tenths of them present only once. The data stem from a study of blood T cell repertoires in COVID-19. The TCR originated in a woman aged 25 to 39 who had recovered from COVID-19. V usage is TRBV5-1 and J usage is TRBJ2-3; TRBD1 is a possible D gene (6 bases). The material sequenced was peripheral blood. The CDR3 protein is CASSLEQGWDTDTQYF. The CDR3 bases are TGCGCCAGCAGCTTGGAACAGGGTTGGGACACAGATACGCAGTATTTT.